What follows is one TCR beta chain and its context. The sample comes from a study of blood T cell repertoires in COVID-19. TCRdb keeps only in-frame clones here, not all; method: immunoSEQ multiplex PCR. The sample includes around 130,000 clones, about 82% of them seen just once. This TCR was recovered from a man aged 50-59 years with acute or convalescent COVID-19. The sample was peripheral blood.

CDR3 in DNA: TGTGCCAGCAGTGGGCCCCCCAGCAGGAGGAACAATCAGCCCCAGCATTTT. It codes for CASSGPPSRRNNQPQHF. The chain uses TRBV2 and TRBJ1-5, with D unresolved. The CDR3 spans 17 residues. V lost 4 bases and J lost 3, with 19 bases in between. Per germline, CDR1 SNHLY and CDR2 FYNNEI. The complete variable domain, with remaining parts taken from reference TRBV2 and TRBJ1-5, reads EPEVTQTPSHQVTQMGQEVILRCVPISNHLYFYWYRQILGQKVEFLVSFYNNEISEKSEIFDDQFSVERPDGSNFTLKIRSTKLEDSAMYFCASSGPPSRRNNQPQHFGDGTRLSIL.